The clone carrying this TCR beta chain was detected a few times. Antigen unknown. Nashville, Tennessee was home to all donors, who were Caucasian adults. This record comes from a study of shared clonotypes between healthy human individuals. Study results and caveats: Researchers sampled blood only, noting tissue repertoires likely differ.

Genomic DNA belonging to each subset was distributed in equal measure over several immunoSEQ plates. Sequenced by immunoSEQ multiplex PCR; TCRdb stores in-frame clones only, minus some. In the table there are 2 million to 3 million clones, 93% of which are singletons. This CDR3 comprises 13 residues. The material sequenced was naive CD4+ T cells from PBMCs. The subset denotes: CD45RA+ positively selected. The chain carries TRBV21-1 and TRBJ2-2; TRBD1 was called by the table and not checked on the DNA. TRBV21-1 is tagged as a pseudogene. The sequence was obtained from a man aged 18 to 35 in good health. Some clones in this sample may be carry-over from other donors' samples. CDR3 loop: CASSIHDRRELFF. The CDR3 region has the DNA TGTGCCAGCAGCATTCACGACAGGCGGGAGCTGTTTTTT.